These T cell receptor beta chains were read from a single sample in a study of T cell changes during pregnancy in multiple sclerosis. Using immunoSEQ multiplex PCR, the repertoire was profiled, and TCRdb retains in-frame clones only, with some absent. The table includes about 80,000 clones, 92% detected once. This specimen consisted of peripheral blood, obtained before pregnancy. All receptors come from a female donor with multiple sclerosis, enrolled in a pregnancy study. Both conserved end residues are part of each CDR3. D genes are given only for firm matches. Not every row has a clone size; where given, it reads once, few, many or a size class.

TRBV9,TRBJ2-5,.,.,CASSVDWSQETQYF,TGTGCCAGCAGCGTAGATTGGAGTCAAGAGACCCAGTACTTC
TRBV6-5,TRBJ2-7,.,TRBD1,CASSYSKGATYEQYF,TGTGCCAGCAGTTACTCGAAGGGGGCGACGTACGAGCAGTACTTC
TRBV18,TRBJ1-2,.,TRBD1,CASSPLGKPGGNYGYTF,TGTGCCAGCTCACCTCTGGGAAAGCCAGGGGGTAACTATGGCTACACCTTC
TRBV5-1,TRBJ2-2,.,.,CASSLSRGSITGELFF,TGCGCCAGCAGCTTGTCCAGGGGATCTATCACCGGGGAGCTGTTTTTT
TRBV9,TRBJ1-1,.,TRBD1,CASSERQGWDTEAFF,TGTGCCAGCAGCGAAAGACAGGGATGGGACACTGAAGCTTTCTTT
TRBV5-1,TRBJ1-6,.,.,CASSLQTGNNSPLHF,TGCGCCAGCAGTCTTCAAACAGGGAACAATTCACCCCTCCACTTT
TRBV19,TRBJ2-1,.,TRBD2,CASSITSGPNEQFF,TGTGCCAGTAGTATAACTAGCGGGCCGAATGAGCAGTTCTTC
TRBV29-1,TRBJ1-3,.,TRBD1,CSVGQGQSSGNTIYF,TGCAGCGTTGGACAGGGCCAAAGCTCTGGAAACACCATATATTTT
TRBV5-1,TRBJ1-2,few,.,CASTAVVGDRDGYTF,TGCGCCAGCACCGCAGTTGTGGGTGACAGAGATGGCTACACCTTC
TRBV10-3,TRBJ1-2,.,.,CAMGGAGTYGYTF,TGTGCCATGGGGGGGGCCGGGACTTATGGCTACACCTTC
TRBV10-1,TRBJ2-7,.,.,CASRRTAPGVYEQYF,TGCGCCAGCAGGAGGACAGCTCCTGGGGTTTACGAGCAGTACTTC
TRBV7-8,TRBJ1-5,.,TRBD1,CASSLGTGGLNSNQPQHF,TGTGCCAGCAGCTTAGGGACAGGGGGCCTCAATAGCAATCAGCCCCAGCATTTT
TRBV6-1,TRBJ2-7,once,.,CASRANQGLAYEQYF,TGTGCCAGCAGGGCTAACCAGGGCCTTGCTTACGAGCAGTACTTC
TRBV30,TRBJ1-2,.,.,CAWNPRGQVHGYTF,TGTGCCTGGAACCCCCGCGGGCAGGTCCATGGCTACACCTTC
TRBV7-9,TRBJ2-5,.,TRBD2,CASGLAGGQETQYF,TGTGCCAGCGGACTAGCGGGGGGTCAAGAGACCCAGTACTTC
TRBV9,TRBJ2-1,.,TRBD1,CASSSSTGDDEQFF,TGTGCCAGCAGCTCCTCGACAGGGGACGATGAGCAGTTCTTC
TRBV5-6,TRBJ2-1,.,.,CASSFPIASYNEQFF,TGTGCCAGCAGCTTCCCGATAGCCTCCTACAATGAGCAGTTCTTC
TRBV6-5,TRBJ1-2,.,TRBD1,CASSYDREYGYTF,TGTGCCAGCAGTTACGACAGGGAATATGGCTACACCTTC
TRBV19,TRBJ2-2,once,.,CASSIAGTLRPGELFF,TGTGCCAGTAGTATAGCAGGGACACTCCGACCCGGGGAGCTGTTTTTT
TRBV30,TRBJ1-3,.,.,CAWTWRAHGNTIYF,TGTGCCTGGACATGGAGGGCTCACGGAAACACCATATATTTT
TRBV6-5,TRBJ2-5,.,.,CASPTRASFQETQYF,TGTGCCAGCCCAACTCGCGCTAGCTTCCAAGAGACCCAGTACTTC
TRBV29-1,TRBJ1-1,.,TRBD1,CSATGEVRAFF,TGCAGCGCGACAGGGGAAGTGAGAGCTTTCTTT
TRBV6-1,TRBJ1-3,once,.,CASSVTGSVDTIYF,TGTGCCAGCAGTGTCACAGGGAGTGTAGACACCATATATTTT
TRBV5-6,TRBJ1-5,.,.,CASSTGTSPYQPQHF,TGTGCCAGCAGCACGGGGACAAGTCCATATCAGCCCCAGCATTTT
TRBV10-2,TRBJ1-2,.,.,CASRDRGYGYTF,TGCGCCAGCAGGGACAGAGGCTATGGCTACACCTTC
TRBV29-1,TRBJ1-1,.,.,CSVDGLNTEAFF,TGCAGCGTTGACGGTTTGAACACTGAAGCTTTCTTT
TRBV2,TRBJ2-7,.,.,CASHRDSSYEQYF,TGTGCCAGCCACAGGGATAGCTCCTACGAGCAGTACTTC
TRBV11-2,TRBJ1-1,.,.,CASSLGRTYRAFF,TGTGCCAGCAGCTTAGGCCGGACATATAGAGCTTTCTTT
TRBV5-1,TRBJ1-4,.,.,CASRPWVSGEKLFF,TGCGCCAGCAGGCCCTGGGTTTCAGGGGAGAAACTGTTTTTT
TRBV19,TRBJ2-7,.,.,CASSIKTDYEQYF,TGTGCCAGTAGTATAAAGACAGACTACGAGCAGTACTTC
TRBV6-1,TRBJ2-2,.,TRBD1,CASPTGGPVGELFF,TGTGCCAGTCCGACAGGGGGCCCCGTCGGGGAGCTGTTTTTT
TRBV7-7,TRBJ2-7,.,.,CASSLSLGEGEEQYF,TGTGCTAGCAGCTTATCGCTAGGGGAGGGGGAAGAGCAGTACTTC
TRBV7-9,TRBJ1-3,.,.,CASSRGADGNTIYF,TGTGCCAGCAGCCGGGGGGCAGATGGAAACACCATATATTTT
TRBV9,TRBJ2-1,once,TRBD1,CASSFTGTGVGEQFF,TGTGCCAGCAGCTTCACCGGGACAGGGGTGGGTGAGCAGTTCTTC
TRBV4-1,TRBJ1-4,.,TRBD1,CASSELGTGVNEKLFF,TGCGCCAGCAGCGAACTCGGGACAGGGGTTAATGAAAAACTGTTTTTT
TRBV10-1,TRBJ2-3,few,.,CASSESAGVDTQYF,TGCGCCAGCAGTGAGTCTGCAGGGGTCGATACGCAGTATTTT
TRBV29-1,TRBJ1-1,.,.,CSVRTVNTEAFF,TGCAGCGTTAGGACTGTGAACACTGAAGCTTTCTTT
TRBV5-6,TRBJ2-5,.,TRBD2,CASSKRPGLAGDQETQYF,TGTGCCAGCAGCAAAAGACCCGGACTAGCGGGGGACCAAGAGACCCAGTACTTC
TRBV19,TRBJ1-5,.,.,CASSAGRNQPQHF,TGTGCCAGTAGTGCAGGGCGAAATCAGCCCCAGCATTTT
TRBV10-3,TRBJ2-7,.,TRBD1,CAISGGPGTGSYEQYF,TGTGCCATCAGTGGCGGGCCGGGGACAGGGAGCTACGAGCAGTACTTC
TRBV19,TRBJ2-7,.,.,CASSMEPGSEQYF,TGTGCCAGTAGTATGGAGCCAGGGTCCGAGCAGTACTTC
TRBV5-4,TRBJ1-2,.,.,CASSRPGQGYYGYTF,TGTGCCAGCAGCAGGCCCGGTCAGGGGTACTATGGCTACACCTTC
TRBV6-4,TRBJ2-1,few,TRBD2,CASSDSSGGANEQFF,TGTGCCAGCAGTGACTCTAGCGGGGGGGCCAATGAGCAGTTCTTC
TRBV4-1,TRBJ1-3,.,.,CASSQDSPGTRGNSGNTIYF,TGCGCCAGCAGCCAAGATAGCCCCGGGACTCGCGGTAACTCTGGAAACACCATATATTTT
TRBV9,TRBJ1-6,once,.,CASSPEVINNSPLHF,TGTGCCAGCAGCCCCGAGGTCATAAATAATTCACCCCTCCACTTT
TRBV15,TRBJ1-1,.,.,CATSGGGEGLNTEAFF,TGTGCCACCAGCGGCGGGGGGGAGGGGCTGAACACTGAAGCTTTCTTT
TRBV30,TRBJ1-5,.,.,CAWSVRDSLNQPQHF,TGTGCCTGGAGTGTACGTGACAGCCTCAATCAGCCCCAGCATTTT
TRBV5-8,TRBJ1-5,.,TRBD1,CASSLLDRPNQPQHF,TGTGCCAGCAGCTTGTTGGACAGGCCCAATCAGCCCCAGCATTTT
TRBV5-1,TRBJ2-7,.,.,CASSGDTAEQYF,TGCGCCAGCAGCGGGGACACCGCCGAGCAGTACTTC